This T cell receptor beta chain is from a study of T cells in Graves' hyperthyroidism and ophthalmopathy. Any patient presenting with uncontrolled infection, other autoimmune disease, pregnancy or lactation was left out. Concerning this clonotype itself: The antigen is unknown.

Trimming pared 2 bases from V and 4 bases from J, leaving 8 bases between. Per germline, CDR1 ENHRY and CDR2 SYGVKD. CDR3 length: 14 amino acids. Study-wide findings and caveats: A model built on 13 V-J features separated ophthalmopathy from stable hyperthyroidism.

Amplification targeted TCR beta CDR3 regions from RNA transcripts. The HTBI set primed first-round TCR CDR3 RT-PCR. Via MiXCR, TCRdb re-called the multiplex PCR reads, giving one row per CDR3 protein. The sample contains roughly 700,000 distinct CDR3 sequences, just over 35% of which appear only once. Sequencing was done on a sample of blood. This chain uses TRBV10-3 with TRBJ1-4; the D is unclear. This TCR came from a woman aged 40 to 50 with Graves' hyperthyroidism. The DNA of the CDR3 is TGTGCCATCAGTGAGGCCAGCCTTAATGAAAAACTGTTTTTT. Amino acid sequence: CAISEASLNEKLFF.